This T cell receptor beta chain was identified during a study of long-term antiretroviral therapy in people with HIV. The CDR3 covers 11 residues. V was pared by 2 bases and J by 10 bases, with 7 bases between. The germline gives CDR1 SGHRS, CDR2 YFSETQ. The immunoSEQ assay was v3.0, run at survey level. Some clones are missing from TCRdb's copy, which holds only in-frame ones; the method was immunoSEQ multiplex PCR. The sample yields 25,000 to 35,000 clones, approximately 90% seen once. This specimen consisted of unsorted PBMCs, obtained 3.1 years after starting antiretroviral therapy. The chain has TRBV5-1 and TRBJ2-1; no definite D call. The TCR was taken from a man aged 18 to 35 with HIV. CDR3 in DNA: TGCGCCAGCAGCTTAGTCAGCGAGCAGTTCTTC. Amino acid sequence: CASSLVSEQFF.